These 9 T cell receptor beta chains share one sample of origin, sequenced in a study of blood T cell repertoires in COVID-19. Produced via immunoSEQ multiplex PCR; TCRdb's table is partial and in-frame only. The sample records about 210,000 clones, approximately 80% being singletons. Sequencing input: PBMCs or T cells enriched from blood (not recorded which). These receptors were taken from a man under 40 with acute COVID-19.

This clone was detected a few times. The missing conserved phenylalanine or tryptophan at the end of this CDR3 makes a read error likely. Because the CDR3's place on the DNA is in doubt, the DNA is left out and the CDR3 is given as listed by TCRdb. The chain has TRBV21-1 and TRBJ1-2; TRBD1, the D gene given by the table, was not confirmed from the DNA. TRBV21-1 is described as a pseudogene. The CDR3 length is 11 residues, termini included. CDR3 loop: CARKDRASYSN.

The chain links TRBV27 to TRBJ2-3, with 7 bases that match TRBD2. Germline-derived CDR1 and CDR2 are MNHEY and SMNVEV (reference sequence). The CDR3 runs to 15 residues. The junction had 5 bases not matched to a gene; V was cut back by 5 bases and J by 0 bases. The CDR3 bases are TGTGCCAGCAGTCCTCAAGCGGGGAGCACAGATACGCAGTATTTT. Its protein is CASSPQAGSTDTQYF.

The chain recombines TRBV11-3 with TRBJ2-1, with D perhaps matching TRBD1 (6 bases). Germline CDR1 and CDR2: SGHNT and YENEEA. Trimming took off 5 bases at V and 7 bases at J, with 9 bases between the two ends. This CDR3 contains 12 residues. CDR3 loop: CASSHDRNEQFF. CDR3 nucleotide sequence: TGTGCCAGCAGCCACGACAGGAATGAGCAGTTCTTC. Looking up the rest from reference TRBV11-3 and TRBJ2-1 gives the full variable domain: EAGVVQSPRYKIIEKKQPVAFWCNPISGHNTLYWYLQNLGQGPELLIRYENEEAVDDSQLPKDRFSAERLKGVDSTLKIQPAELGDSAVYLCASSHDRNEQFFGPGTRLTVL.

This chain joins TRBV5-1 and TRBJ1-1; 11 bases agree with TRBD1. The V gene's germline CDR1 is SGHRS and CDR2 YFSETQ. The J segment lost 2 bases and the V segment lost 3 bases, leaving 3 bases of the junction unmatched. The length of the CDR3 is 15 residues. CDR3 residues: CASSSGQGANTEAFF. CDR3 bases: TGCGCCAGCAGCTCCGGACAGGGGGCAAACACTGAAGCTTTCTTT.

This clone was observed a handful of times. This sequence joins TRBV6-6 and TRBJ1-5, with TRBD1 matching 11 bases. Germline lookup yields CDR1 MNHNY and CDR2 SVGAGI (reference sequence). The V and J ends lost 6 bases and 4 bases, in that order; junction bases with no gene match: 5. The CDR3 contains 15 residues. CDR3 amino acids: CASSAGTGGNQPQHF. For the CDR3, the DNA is TGTGCCAGCAGCGCCGGGACAGGGGGGAATCAGCCCCAGCATTTT.

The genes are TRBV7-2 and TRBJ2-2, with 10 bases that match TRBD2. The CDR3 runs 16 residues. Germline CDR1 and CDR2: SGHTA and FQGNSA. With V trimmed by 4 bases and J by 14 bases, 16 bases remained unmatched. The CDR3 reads CASSSPGLAQIGILFF. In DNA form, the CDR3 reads TGTGCCAGCAGCTCACCGGGACTAGCGCAGATTGGGATCCTGTTTTTT.

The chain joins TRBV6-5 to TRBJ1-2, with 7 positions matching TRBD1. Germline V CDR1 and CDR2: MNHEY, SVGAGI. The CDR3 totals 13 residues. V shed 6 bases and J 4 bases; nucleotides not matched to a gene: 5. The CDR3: CASRDRASYGYTF. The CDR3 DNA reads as TGTGCCAGCAGAGACAGGGCTTCCTATGGCTACACCTTC.

CDR3 sequence: CATSGGLEEQFF. DNA of the CDR3: TGTGCCACCAGTGGAGGGCTGGAAGAGCAGTTCTTC. The chain recombines TRBV24-1 with TRBJ2-1, with D possibly TRBD2 on 5 matching bases. The CDR3 totals 12 residues. The V and J ends lost 5 bases and 10 bases respectively, with 11 bases between them. Germline CDR1 and CDR2: KGHDR and SFDVKD.

The CDR3 is CASSGDSYYGYTF. CDR3 nucleotides: TGTGCCAGTAGTGGGGACAGCTACTATGGCTACACCTTC. The chain carries TRBV19 and TRBJ1-2, with 7 bases aligning to TRBD1. V was pared by 5 bases and J by 3 bases, with 3 bases of the junction left unmatched. The CDR3 sequence is 13 residues long. CDR1 is LNHDA and CDR2 is SQIVND in the germline V gene (reference sequence).